These T cell receptor beta chains were read from a single sample in a study of cytomegalovirus exposure and HLA in healthy donors. The method was immunoSEQ multiplex PCR; TCRdb's version includes in-frame clones alone and lacks a portion of them. The sample holds about 180,000 clones; roughly 85% are singletons and the top ten take about 16%. What was sequenced was PBMCs. The receptors come from a man between 18 and 35 years old in good health and CMV-seropositive. Each CDR3 is given without its conserved first and last residue. Each record gives: V gene, clone size, CDR3 protein. Expanded clones get a size class; other rows say once, few or many, or leave the size out.

TRBV19 - ASSVGLAGVNEQF
TRBV28 - ASCKAGPKLYGYT
TRBV7-4 - ASSHDREGTGTQY
TRBV20-1 - SASPDNEQF
TRBV5-1 - ASSLGSDPQGETQY
TRBV5-4 once ASSSGTGDSYNEQF
TRBV11-3 - ASSHYSSGGLGTDTQY
TRBV11-2 - ASSLVTRDKNIQY
TRBV19 - ASSISSSNYGYT
TRBV28 - ASSVGTDYSYEQY
TRBV12-5 - ASGSDRVGEKLF
TRBV5-1 - ASSWAGGFTDTQY
TRBV2 - ASSLDRSNQPQH
TRBV5-1 - ASRLSGGVQETQY
TRBV2 - ASSEVGRLYNEQF
TRBV9 - ASSVASGTNEKLF
TRBV27 - ASSITSGGGSDTQY
TRBV29-1 - SVDTGTYNEQF
TRBV5-1 - ATEIAGEPTDTQY
TRBV5-6 - ASTDSGSGGPNTGELF
TRBV4-2 - ASSPTGGPVNEQF
TRBV7-3 - ASSLSPGRGGDEQF
TRBV5-1 few ASSWDRGTGELF
TRBV7-9 - ASSFGQGGNQPQH
TRBV6-6 once ASTFPRRTEAF
TRBV6-1 - ASRFQDYEQY
TRBV18 few ASSPQGNQPQH
TRBV6-1 - ASSRQDSTNEKLF
TRBV19 few ASSFDTDREDQPQH
TRBV5-5 - ASSSTGGSSGYT
TRBV6-1 once ASKVTSGGGGEQY
TRBV29-1 - SGTLTQNGAF
TRBV27 - ASSNGGTGPEQF
TRBV2 - ASSVYSGNTIY
TRBV15 - ATRPYYQGFYNEQF
TRBV28 - ASSSRDSLREQY
TRBV7-3 - ASSRDTSSGNTIY